This T cell receptor beta chain was sequenced during a study of naive and memory T cell subsets. This clonotype showed up many times. The library had UMIs added by 3' ligation of an oligonucleotide to TCR cDNA. This CDR3 is 15 amino acids long. Per germline, CDR1 SQVTM and CDR2 ANQGSEA. Germline trimming cut 6 bases from V and 3 bases from J; bases unmatched to any gene: 10. The SP2 primer and nested alpha and beta constant region primers amplified ligated cDNA in four rounds. MiXCR, applied by TCRdb to the UMI-ligation and nested PCR reads, yields one record per CDR3 protein. This table holds tens of thousands of distinct CDR3 sequences, 5% to 5.5% found once.

The sample consisted of blood. The source of this sequence is an adult in good health. The chain links TRBV29-1 to TRBJ1-5; 8 nucleotides line up with TRBD1. This chain's CDR3 is CSVVPGTGSNQPQHF. As DNA, the CDR3 is TGCAGCGTCGTTCCGGGGACAGGTTCCAATCAGCCCCAGCATTTT.